What follows are 32 T cell receptor beta chains derived from one specimen sequenced in a study of regulatory and conventional T cells in RAG deficiency. Conventional CD4+ T cells were sorted from blood as CD25-low CD127-high cells. The method was immunoSEQ multiplex PCR; TCRdb's version includes in-frame clones alone and lacks a portion of them. This table has tens of thousands of clones, approximately 96% appearing once. The sample was also linked to a second study, of regulatory T cells. From that study: The primer mix had 52 TRBV and 13 TRBJ primers.

The source material was CD25- CD4+ T cells sorted from blood. The receptors here all came from a human donor in good health.

In DNA form, the CDR3 reads TGTGCCTTCTCCCCTGGACTAGCGGGGAGCCGGGGCCAAGAGACCCAGTACTTC. Its protein is CAFSPGLAGSRGQETQYF. J is TRBJ2-5 and V is TRBV30; 12 bases are shared with TRBD2. J lost 1 base, V lost 7 bases, and 16 bases had no gene match. CDR3 size: 18 residues. CDR1 and CDR2 (germline): GTSNPN, SVGIG (reference sequence). Drawing the rest from reference TRBV30 and TRBJ2-5, the complete variable domain is SQTIHQWPATLVQPVGSPLSLECTVEGTSNPNLYWYRQAAGRGLQLLFYSVGIGQISSEVPQNLSASRPQDRQFILSSKKLLLSDSGFYLCAFSPGLAGSRGQETQYFGPGTRLLVL.

The chain uses TRBV27 and TRBJ1-2; unclear D gene. The CDR3 has 15 residues. The V and J ends lost 6 bases and 0 bases respectively, with 14 bases between them. Germline CDR1 and CDR2: MNHEY and SMNVEV (reference sequence). The CDR3: CASRPLGGTNYGYTF. DNA of the CDR3: TGTGCCAGCAGGCCCTTGGGAGGGACTAACTATGGCTACACCTTC.

The chain recombines TRBV10-3 with TRBJ2-1; 13 bases are shared with TRBD2. After removal of 4 bases from V and 7 bases from J, the junction contained 4 bases not matched to a gene. The CDR3 covers 15 residues. The V gene's germline CDR1 is ENHRY and CDR2 SYGVKD. The CDR3 region is CAISGGTSGVNEQFF. The DNA of the CDR3 is TGTGCCATCAGTGGGGGGACTAGCGGGGTGAATGAGCAGTTCTTC.

V is TRBV10-3 and J is TRBJ1-5; D not resolved. Between the trimmed V and J ends, which lost 2 bases and 9 bases, there was a span of 11 bases. The CDR3 spans 13 residues. The germline CDR1 and CDR2 sequences are ENHRY and SYGVKD. CDR3 residues: CAISENQVGPQHF. DNA of the CDR3: TGTGCCATCAGTGAGAATCAGGTTGGGCCCCAGCATTTT.

This clone was seen more than once but under ten times. This chain uses TRBV7-2 with TRBJ1-1; no definite D call. CDR3 length equals 13 residues. Germline CDR1 SGHTA, CDR2 FQGNSA. Trimming shortened V by 7 bases and J by 10 bases, and 19 bases separated the two germline ends. This CDR3 is CASTPASVSRAFF. CDR3 DNA sequence: TGTGCCAGCACCCCCGCGTCCGTTTCACGAGCTTTCTTT.

The chain recombines TRBV11-2 with TRBJ1-1; D gene uncertain. Trimming removed 5 bases at V and 5 bases at J, with 6 bases between. Germline-derived CDR1 and CDR2 are SGHAT and FQNNGV. The CDR3 length is 11 residues. CDR3 loop: CASSPRTEAFF. The CDR3 bases are TGTGCCAGCAGCCCACGGACTGAAGCTTTCTTT. The full variable domain, in which reference TRBV11-2 and TRBJ1-1 provide the parts outside the CDR3, is EAGVAQSPRYKIIEKRQSVAFWCNPISGHATLYWYQQILGQGPKLLIQFQNNGVVDDSQLPKDRFSAERLKGVDSTLKIQPAKLEDSAVYLCASSPRTEAFFGQGTRLTVV.

The count of this clone is one. Written as DNA, the CDR3 is TGTGCCAGCAGTATGCCAGGATCGAGCTCCTACGAGCAGTACTTC. Protein: CASSMPGSSSYEQYF. This sequence joins TRBV25-1 and TRBJ2-7; D unclear. Germline values: CDR1 MGHDK, CDR2 SYGVNS. The CDR3 length is 15 residues. V lost 5 bases and J 0 bases, leaving 14 bases between the germline ends.

The sample holds a few counts of this clone. The rearrangement uses TRBV2 and TRBJ1-1; a possible D gene is TRBD1 (6 bases). The CDR3 sequence is 12 residues long. Germline lookup yields CDR1 SNHLY and CDR2 FYNNEI. V lost 5 bases, J lost 11 bases, and 15 bases lay in between. The CDR3 reads CASSPDRQDAFF. CDR3 in DNA: TGTGCCAGCAGTCCCGACAGGCAAGACGCTTTCTTT.

The chain is built from TRBV6-1 and TRBJ2-7; the match to TRBD1 covers 8 bases. CDR1 is MNHNS, CDR2 SASEGT, per germline. This CDR3 has 15 amino acids. V dropped 5 bases and J dropped 2; count of bases not matched to a gene: 8. CDR3 nucleotides: TGTGCCAGCAGTCGAGACAGGGGCTCAGCCTACGAGCAGTACTTC. Protein sequence: CASSRDRGSAYEQYF.

The V gene is TRBV6-5, the J gene TRBJ1-2; TRBD1 might be the D (5 bases). CDR1 is MNHEY, CDR2 SVGAGI, per germline. With 1 base removed from V and 0 bases from J, the gap between germline ends came to 12 bases. CDR3 length: 16 amino acids. The chain's CDR3 is CASSYLSSTANYGYTF. In nucleotides, the CDR3 is TGTGCCAGCAGTTACTTATCGTCGACAGCTAACTATGGCTACACCTTC.

This clone was counted a few times. The V and J genes are TRBV19 and TRBJ1-4; D is unclear. The CDR3 consists of 15 residues. Trimming cost V 8 bases and J 3 bases, with 16 bases left between them. The germline V gene encodes CDR1 LNHDA and CDR2 SQIVND (reference sequence). In DNA form, the CDR3 reads TGTGCCAGTTCCGCCCTAGGCGCAGCTAATGAAAAACTGTTTTTT. Protein sequence: CASSALGAANEKLFF.

The chain couples TRBV5-6 to TRBJ1-6; 9 positions agree with TRBD1. The trim removed 1 base at V and 5 bases at J, leaving 1 base unmatched. The CDR3 consists of 15 residues. CDR1 is SGHDT and CDR2 is YYEEEE in the germline V gene. Here the CDR3 reads CASSLRDRDNSPLHF. In DNA form, the CDR3 reads TGTGCCAGCAGCTTGAGGGACAGGGATAATTCACCCCTCCACTTT.

This clone was observed once. The chain is built from TRBV5-1 and TRBJ2-7; TRBD2 matches at 14 bases. Per germline, CDR1 SGHRS and CDR2 YFSETQ. With 4 bases clipped from V and 2 bases from J, the junction kept 11 bases outside the gene matches. The CDR3 spans 18 residues. The CDR3: CASSLGTSGSIYTYEQYF. CDR3 coding DNA: TGCGCCAGCAGCCTCGGGACTAGCGGGAGTATTTACACCTACGAGCAGTACTTC.

The chain carries TRBV19 and TRBJ2-4; 7 bases align to TRBD1. The trim removed 3 bases at V and 7 bases at J, leaving 12 bases unmatched. Germline CDR1 is LNHDA and CDR2 is SQIVND (reference sequence). CDR3 size: 16 residues. The DNA of the CDR3 is TGTGCCAGTAGTATGAACAGGGGCCCTAATCTTAACATTCAGTACTTC. Protein product: CASSMNRGPNLNIQYF.

This chain joins TRBV27 and TRBJ1-1; maybe TRBD1 (6 bases). Germline CDR1 is MNHEY and CDR2 is SMNVEV (reference sequence). V gave up 2 bases and J gave up 5 bases, with 12 bases separating them. The CDR3 has 14 amino acids. The CDR3 loop reads CASSLRGARTEAFF. The CDR3 bases are TGTGCCAGCAGTTTACGGGGGGCGAGGACTGAAGCTTTCTTT.

V and J are TRBV6-5 and TRBJ2-2; a possible D gene is TRBD1 (8 bases). The CDR3 sequence is 16 residues long. The V end lost 3 bases, the J end lost 0 bases, and 11 bases lay between the germline ends. Germline V gives CDR1 MNHEY, CDR2 SVGAGI. The CDR3 nucleotides read TGTGCCAGCAGTTATACAGGGGGGGCGAACACCGGGGAGCTGTTTTTT. It encodes CASSYTGGANTGELFF.

The chain carries TRBV2 and TRBJ1-4; 8 bases are shared with TRBD1. Germline loops: CDR1 SNHLY, CDR2 FYNNEI. With V trimmed by 6 bases and J by 6 bases, 6 bases remained unmatched. CDR3 length: 14 residues. CDR3 nucleotide sequence: TGTGCCAGCAGCGCGGACAGGGATCATGAAAAACTGTTTTTT. It translates to CASSADRDHEKLFF.

The V and J genes are TRBV29-1 and TRBJ1-1; D remains ambiguous. Germline V gives CDR1 SQVTM, CDR2 ANQGSEA. CDR3 length: 14 residues. V was clipped by 6 bases and J by 0 bases, with 14 bases between them. The DNA of the CDR3 is TGCAGCGTCACCTCAGTGATTATGAACACTGAAGCTTTCTTT. Its translation is CSVTSVIMNTEAFF.

J is TRBJ2-1 and V is TRBV6-6; possible D gene TRBD2, 5 bases. Per the germline V gene, CDR1 is MNHNY and CDR2 is SVGAGI (reference sequence). The CDR3 sequence is 15 residues long. With 3 bases removed from V and 7 bases from J, the gap between germline ends came to 16 bases. The CDR3 DNA reads as TGTGCCAGCAGTTATTACCGAGTCACTAGTAATGAGCAGTTCTTC. Translating gives CASSYYRVTSNEQFF.

The chain has TRBV7-2 and TRBJ2-5, with TRBD2 matching over 13 bases. The CDR3 covers 15 residues. Germline V gene sequence: CDR1 SGHTA, CDR2 FQGNSA. V lost 1 base, J lost 11 bases, and 7 bases stayed unmatched. The CDR3, as DNA: TGTGCCAGCAGCTTAGGGACTAGCGGGAGTTTAGAGCAGTACTTC. Its protein product is CASSLGTSGSLEQYF.

This chain connects TRBV10-1 to TRBJ1-3; D unresolved. Trimming took off 0 bases at V and 0 bases at J, with 12 bases between the two ends. The CDR3 is made up of 17 amino acids. CDR1 is WNHNN and CDR2 is SYGVQD in the germline V gene (reference sequence). CDR3 coding DNA: TGCGCCAGCAGTGAGTCGATTTCAGCGGACTCTGGAAACACCATATATTTT. It codes for CASSESISADSGNTIYF.

This chain links TRBV19 with TRBJ2-7; 11 positions agree with TRBD2. Germline V CDR1 and CDR2: LNHDA, SQIVND (reference sequence). This CDR3 has 15 amino acids. V trimming: 3 bases; J trimming: 3 bases; junction bases outside the gene matches: 4. CDR3 in DNA: TGTGCCAGTAGTATTTGGACTAGCGGGCACTACGAGCAGTACTTC. Its protein is CASSIWTSGHYEQYF.

This chain joins TRBV7-2 and TRBJ2-6; 9 bases are shared with TRBD2. This CDR3 comprises 18 residues. With 2 bases clipped from V and 1 base from J, the junction kept 6 bases outside the gene matches. Per the germline V gene, CDR1 is SGHTA and CDR2 is FQGNSA. The CDR3 loop reads CASSLLSGRLSGANVLTF. The CDR3 region has the DNA TGTGCCAGCAGCTTACTTAGCGGGAGACTATCTGGGGCCAACGTCCTGACTTTC.

The CDR3 coding sequence is TGTGCCAGCACAGGGGATTTAACTAACTATGGCTACACCTTC. This codes for CASTGDLTNYGYTF. The chain links TRBV5-4 to TRBJ1-2, with a weak D call TRBD1 (6 bases). Germline V gene data show CDR1 as SGHNT and CDR2 as YYREEE (reference sequence). The CDR3 sequence is 14 residues long. V was trimmed by 6 bases and J by 0 bases, leaving 12 bases between them.

The rearrangement joins TRBV4-1 to TRBJ2-1; 8 bases align to TRBD2. The V and J ends lost 5 bases and 1 base, in that order; junction bases with no gene match: 10. CDR1 is MGHRA, CDR2 YSYEKL, per germline. The CDR3 length is 17 residues. The CDR3 nucleotides are TGCGCCAGCAGCTACCGACCGGGGGGGCAATCCTACAATGAGCAGTTCTTC. It yields the protein CASSYRPGGQSYNEQFF.

CDR3 sequence: CASSLIRGGNYGYTF. Written as DNA, the CDR3 is TGTGCCAGCAGCTTAATCAGGGGTGGGAACTATGGCTACACCTTC. V is TRBV7-9 and J is TRBJ1-2, with D maybe TRBD1 (6 bases). Germline-derived CDR1 and CDR2 are SEHNR and FQNEAQ (reference sequence). V gave up 2 bases and J gave up 2 bases, with 12 bases separating them. This CDR3 is 15 amino acids long.

The V gene is TRBV2, the J gene TRBJ2-1; 8 bases agree with TRBD2. J was trimmed by 2 bases and V by 4 bases; bases with no gene match: 4. CDR1 is SNHLY, CDR2 FYNNEI, per germline. This CDR3 has 15 amino acids. The CDR3 DNA reads TGTGCCAGCAGTGGTCGTAGCGGGGCCTACAATGAGCAGTTCTTC. It yields the protein CASSGRSGAYNEQFF.

Of note for this clone: Other nucleotide sequences in the sample specify the same CDR3. This chain links TRBV5-5 with TRBJ2-7; TRBD2 aligns across 11 bases. J gave up 7 bases and V 0 bases, and 12 bases lay outside the gene matches. CDR3 length: 17 residues. Germline loops: CDR1 SGHKS, CDR2 YYEKEE (reference sequence). CDR3 region: CASSLGVGLAGGEEQYF. Written as DNA, the CDR3 is TGTGCCAGCAGCTTGGGGGTAGGGCTAGCGGGAGGAGAAGAGCAGTACTTC.

V gene TRBV29-1 combines with J gene TRBJ2-1; 10 bases map to TRBD2. Germline CDR1 is SQVTM and CDR2 is ANQGSEA. Losses at the gene ends were 7 bases for V and 7 bases for J; bases not matched to a gene: 10. CDR3 length equals 14 residues. The CDR3 DNA follows: TGCAGCGCAGGTTGGTCTAGCGGGAGAAATGAGCAGTTCTTC. It is translated as CSAGWSSGRNEQFF.

This sequence joins TRBV11-2 and TRBJ1-1, with D possibly TRBD1 on 6 matching bases. Trimming took off 4 bases at V and 2 bases at J, with 11 bases between the two ends. The length of the CDR3 is 14 residues. Germline loops: CDR1 SGHAT, CDR2 FQNNGV. The CDR3 bases are TGTGCCAGCAGCTCCCACAGGGAAAACACTGAAGCTTTCTTT. It specifies CASSSHRENTEAFF.

V gene TRBV5-6 combines with J gene TRBJ2-5, with TRBD1 matching over 7 bases. Germline-derived CDR1 and CDR2 are SGHDT and YYEEEE. The CDR3 has 13 residues. Unmatched junction bases numbered 8, after V lost 5 bases and J lost 7 bases. The CDR3 DNA follows: TGTGCCAGCAGTCGAGACAGGGCAAGGACCCAGTACTTC. Encoded protein: CASSRDRARTQYF.

This chain links TRBV18 with TRBJ2-1; the match to TRBD2 covers 13 bases. This CDR3 contains 15 residues. Looked up from germline, CDR1 is KGHSH and CDR2 is LQKENI. Trimming at V came to 4 bases and at J to 9 bases, leaving 6 bases not matched to a gene. CDR3 in amino acids: CASSHPGLAGSEQFF. The CDR3 nucleotides are TGTGCCAGCTCACACCCGGGACTAGCGGGAAGTGAGCAGTTCTTC. Supplemented by reference TRBV18 and TRBJ2-1, the full variable domain reads NAGVMQNPRHLVRRRGQEARLRCSPMKGHSHVYWYRQLPEEGLKFMVYLQKENIIDESGMPKERFSAEFPKEGPSILRIQQVVRGDSAAYFCASSHPGLAGSEQFFGPGTRLTVL.